This T cell receptor beta chain originates from a study of immune evolution from preneoplasia to lung adenocarcinoma. Each case's diagnosis was confirmed by two pathologists on H&E. Germline assignment: CDR1 MNHEY and CDR2 SMNVEV (reference sequence). Trimming took off 2 bases at V and 3 bases at J, with 14 bases between the two ends. CDR3 length: 15 residues. Measured with immunoSEQ multiplex PCR; TCRdb has only the in-frame clones, and not every one. The data contain 7,500 to 10,000 clones, around 90% of them singletons. V gene TRBV27 combines with J gene TRBJ2-7; tentative D call: TRBD1 (6 bases). Sequenced sample: FFPE invasive lung adenocarcinoma tissue. This receptor was obtained from a person between 65 and 80 years old with invasive lung adenocarcinoma. Some clones in this sample may be carry-over from other donors' samples. CDR3 sequence: CASSLGAGVGYEQYF. The CDR3 DNA reads as TGTGCCAGCAGTTTAGGGGCAGGGGTGGGCTACGAGCAGTACTTC.